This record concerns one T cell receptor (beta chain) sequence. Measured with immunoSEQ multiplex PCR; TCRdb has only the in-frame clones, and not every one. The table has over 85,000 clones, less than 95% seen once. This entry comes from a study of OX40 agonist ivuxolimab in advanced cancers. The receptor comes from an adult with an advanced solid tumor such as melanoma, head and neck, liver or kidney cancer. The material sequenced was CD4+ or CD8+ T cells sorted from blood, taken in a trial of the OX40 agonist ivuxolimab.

CDR3 residues: CASSPGQGASTGELFF. DNA of the CDR3: TGTGCCAGCAGCCCCGGACAGGGGGCGAGTACCGGGGAGCTGTTTTTT. This rearrangement joins TRBV9 to TRBJ2-2; TRBD1 aligns across 11 bases. Unmatched junction bases numbered 7, after V lost 4 bases and J lost 5 bases. The CDR3 length is 16 residues. The V gene's germline CDR1 is SGDLS and CDR2 YYNGEE. The whole variable domain, filled in from reference TRBV9 and TRBJ2-2, reads DSGVTQTPKHLITATGQRVTLRCSPRSGDLSVYWYQQSLDQGLQFLIQYYNGEERAKGNILERFSAQQFPDLHSELNLSSLELGDSALYFCASSPGQGASTGELFFGEGSRLTVL.